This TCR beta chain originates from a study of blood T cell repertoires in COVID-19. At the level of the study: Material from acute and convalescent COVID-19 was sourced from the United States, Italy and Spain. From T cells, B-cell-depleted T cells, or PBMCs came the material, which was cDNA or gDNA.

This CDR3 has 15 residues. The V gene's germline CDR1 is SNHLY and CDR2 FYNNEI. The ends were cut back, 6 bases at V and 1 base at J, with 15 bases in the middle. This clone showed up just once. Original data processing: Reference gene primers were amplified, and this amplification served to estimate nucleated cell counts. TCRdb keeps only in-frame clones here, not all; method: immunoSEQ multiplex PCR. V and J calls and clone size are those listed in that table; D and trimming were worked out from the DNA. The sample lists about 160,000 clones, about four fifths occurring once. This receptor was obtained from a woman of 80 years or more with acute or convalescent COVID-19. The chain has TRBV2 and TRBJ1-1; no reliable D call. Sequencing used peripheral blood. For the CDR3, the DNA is TGTGCCAGCAGAACAGAAGGGAGCTGGAACACTGAAGCTTTCTTT. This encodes CASRTEGSWNTEAFF.